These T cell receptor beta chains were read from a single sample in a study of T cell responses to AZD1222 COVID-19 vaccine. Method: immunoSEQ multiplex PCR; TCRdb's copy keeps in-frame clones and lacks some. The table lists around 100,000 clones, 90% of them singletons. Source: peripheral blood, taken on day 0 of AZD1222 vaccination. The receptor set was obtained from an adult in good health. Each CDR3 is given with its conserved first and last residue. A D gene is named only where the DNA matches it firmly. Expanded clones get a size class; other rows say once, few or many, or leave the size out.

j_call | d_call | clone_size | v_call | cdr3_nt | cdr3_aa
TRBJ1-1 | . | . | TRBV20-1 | TGCAGTGCTAGCCGTGGGCTTGAAGCTTTCTTT | CSASRGLEAFF
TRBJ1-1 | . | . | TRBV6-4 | TGTGCCAGCAGGGACAGATCGAAGAACACTGAAGCTTTCTTT | CASRDRSKNTEAFF
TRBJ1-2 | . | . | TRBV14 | TGTGCCAGCAGCCAAGGCCCGGACAGCCTCTATGGCTACACCTTC | CASSQGPDSLYGYTF
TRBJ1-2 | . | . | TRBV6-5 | TGTGCCAGCTGCGCAGCAGGGGCCGGCTATGGCTACACCTTC | CASCAAGAGYGYTF
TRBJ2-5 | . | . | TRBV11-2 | TGTGCCAGCAGCTTAGAGTGGAACGGGGGCCAAGTGGAGACCCAGTACTTC | CASSLEWNGGQVETQYF
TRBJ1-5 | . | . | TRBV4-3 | TGCGCCAGCAGCCAAGAGGCAGGGAGTCAGCCCCAGCATTTT | CASSQEAGSQPQHF
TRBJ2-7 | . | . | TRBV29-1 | TGCAGCGCCGCCGGGAACTACGAGCAGTACTTC | CSAAGNYEQYF
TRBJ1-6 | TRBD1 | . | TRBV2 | TGTGCCAGCTCCTGGGGGACAGGAGCTTCACCCCTCCACTTT | CASSWGTGASPLHF
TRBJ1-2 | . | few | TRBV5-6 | TGTGCCAGCAGCTTGGTTGGCACCAGTCCTGGCTACACCTTC | CASSLVGTSPGYTF
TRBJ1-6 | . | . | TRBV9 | TGTGCCAGCAGCGTAGCAGCAGATAGGGTACCCCTCCACTTT | CASSVAADRVPLHF
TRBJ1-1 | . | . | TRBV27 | TGTGCCAGCAGTTTTTCATACGAGTGGCAGGCTGAAGCTTTCTTT | CASSFSYEWQAEAFF
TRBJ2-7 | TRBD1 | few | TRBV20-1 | TGCAGTGCTAGTTCTACCGACAGGGGGCCCGGAAAGCAGTACTTC | CSASSTDRGPGKQYF
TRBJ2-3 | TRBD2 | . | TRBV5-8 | TGTGCCAGCAGCTTCGCGGGGGGGTTCACAGATACGCAGTATTTT | CASSFAGGFTDTQYF
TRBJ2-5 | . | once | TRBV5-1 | TGCGCCAGCAGCTTGGGAGGGTCTTCTGGGGAGACCCAGTACTTC | CASSLGGSSGETQYF
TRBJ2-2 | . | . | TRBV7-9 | TGTGCCAGCAGCTTCTGGTCAGCCTCCTACGGCGGGGAGCTGTTTTTT | CASSFWSASYGGELFF
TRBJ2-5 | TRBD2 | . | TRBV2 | TGTGCCAGCAGCTCTATAGCGGGGGGGGAGACCCAGTACTTC | CASSSIAGGETQYF
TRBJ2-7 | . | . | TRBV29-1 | TGCAGCGTTGAAGTTGGGGGAGGCGAGCAGTACTTC | CSVEVGGGEQYF
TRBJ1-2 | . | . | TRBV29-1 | TGCAGCGTTGTTGGAGGGGTCGGCTACACCTTC | CSVVGGVGYTF
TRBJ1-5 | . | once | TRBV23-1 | TGCGCCAGCAGTTCGAGGGGTGGCAAGGGCAATCAGCCCCAGCATTTT | CASSSRGGKGNQPQHF
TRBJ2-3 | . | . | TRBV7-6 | TGTGCCAGCAGCCGAACGGGACGAAGCACAGATACGCAGTATTTT | CASSRTGRSTDTQYF
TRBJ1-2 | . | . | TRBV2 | TGTGCCAGCAGTGCCGGATCTAACTATGGCTACACCTTC | CASSAGSNYGYTF
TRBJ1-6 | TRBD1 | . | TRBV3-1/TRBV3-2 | TGTGCCAGCAGCCCGGGGACAGGAAATTCACCCCTCCACTTT | CASSPGTGNSPLHF
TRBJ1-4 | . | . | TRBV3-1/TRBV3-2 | TGTGCCAGCAGCCAAGAGGGGAGCTATGAAAAACTGTTTTTT | CASSQEGSYEKLFF
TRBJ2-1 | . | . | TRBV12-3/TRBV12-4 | TGTGCCAGCAGTCTGCTCGGCTTAAATGAGCAGTTCTTC | CASSLLGLNEQFF
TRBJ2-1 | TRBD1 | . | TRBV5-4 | TGTGCCAGCAGCCCGGGACAGGGGAAGCGTGAGCAGTTCTTC | CASSPGQGKREQFF
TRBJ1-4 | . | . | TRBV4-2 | TGTGCCAGCAGCCAAGATTATCCGGACAGTGCAACTAATGAAAAACTGTTTTTT | CASSQDYPDSATNEKLFF
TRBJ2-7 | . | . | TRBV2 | TGTGCCAGCAGTGAAGTAAGCGGGTCCTACGAGCAGTACTTC | CASSEVSGSYEQYF
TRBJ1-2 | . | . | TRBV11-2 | TGTGCCAGCAGCAACGGCCCGGGGAACTATGGCTACACCTTC | CASSNGPGNYGYTF
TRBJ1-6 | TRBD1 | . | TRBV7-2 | TGTGCCAGCAGCTTAGCCAGGGGGGGGGCTAATTCACCCCTCCACTTT | CASSLARGGANSPLHF
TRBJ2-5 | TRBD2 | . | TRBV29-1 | TGCAGCGTTGAAGGGGTAGCGGGGGGGCTTGGGACCCAGTACTTC | CSVEGVAGGLGTQYF
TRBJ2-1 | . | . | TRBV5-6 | TGTGCCAGCAGCTTGCAACTGTTATCCGAGGAGCAGTTCTTC | CASSLQLLSEEQFF
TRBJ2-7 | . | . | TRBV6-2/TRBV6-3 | TGTGCCAGCAGTTACGACAGATACTACGAGCAGTACTTC | CASSYDRYYEQYF
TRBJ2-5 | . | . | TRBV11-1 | TGTGCCAGCAGCTTGCGCAGGGATCAAGAGACCCAGTACTTC | CASSLRRDQETQYF
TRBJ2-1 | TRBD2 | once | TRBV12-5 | TGTGCTAGTTCCGGGACTAGCAATGTCGGGGAGCAGTTCTTC | CASSGTSNVGEQFF
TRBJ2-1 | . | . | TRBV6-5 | TGTGCCAGCAGTTACTCCTGGGGGGGGGCGATCAATGAGCAGTTCTTC | CASSYSWGGAINEQFF
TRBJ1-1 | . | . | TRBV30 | TGTGCCTGGAGGGGCGACATGGTTAAAGCTTTCTTT | CAWRGDMVKAFF
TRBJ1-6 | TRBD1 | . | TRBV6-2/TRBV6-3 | TGTGCCAGCAGTACAGGGGGCTGGTCACCCCTCCACTTT | CASSTGGWSPLHF
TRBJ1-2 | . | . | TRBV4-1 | TGCGCCAGCAGCCTCGGGGAGGGAGGGCTCTATGGCTACACCTTC | CASSLGEGGLYGYTF
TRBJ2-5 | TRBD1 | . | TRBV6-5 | TGTGCCAGCAGGGTGACAGGGGGGCAAGAGACCCAGTACTTC | CASRVTGGQETQYF
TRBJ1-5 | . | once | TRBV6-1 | TGTGCCAGCAGTGAAGTCCAAAATCAGCCCCAGCATTTT | CASSEVQNQPQHF
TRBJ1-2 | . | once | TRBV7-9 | TGTGCCAGCAGCGCGACAATTACCCTGGCTAGCTACACCTTC | CASSATITLASYTF
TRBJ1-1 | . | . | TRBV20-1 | TGCAGTGCTAGAGCGAGGGGGGAAGCTTTCTTT | CSARARGEAFF
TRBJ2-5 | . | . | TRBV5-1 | TGCGCCAGCAGCCCCCTTCCCGGTTCCGAGACCCAGTACTTC | CASSPLPGSETQYF
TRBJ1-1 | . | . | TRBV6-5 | TGTGCCAGCAGTTACCAACCTAACACTGAAGCTTTCTTT | CASSYQPNTEAFF
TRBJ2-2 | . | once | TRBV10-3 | TGTGCCATCAGTCCCCTTGTGGGGGGCCCCCACACCGGGGAGCTGTTTTTT | CAISPLVGGPHTGELFF
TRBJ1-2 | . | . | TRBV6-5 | TGTGCCAGCACCTCGGGGCAGTCTGGAAGCTACACCTTC | CASTSGQSGSYTF
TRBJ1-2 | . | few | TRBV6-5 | TGTGCCAGCAGCTCGACGGCGGGGTTCTATGGCTACACCTTC | CASSSTAGFYGYTF
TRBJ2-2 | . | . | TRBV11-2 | TGTGCCAGCAGCTCCTGGGGTGAGGAGCTGTTTTTT | CASSSWGEELFF
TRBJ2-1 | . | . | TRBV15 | TGTGCCACCAGCCCGGGACGGGGGAACTACAATGAGCAGTTCTTC | CATSPGRGNYNEQFF
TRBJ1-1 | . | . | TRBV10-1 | TGCGCCAGCAGTGAGCCGGGGGGCGCGTCTTTCTTT | CASSEPGGASFF
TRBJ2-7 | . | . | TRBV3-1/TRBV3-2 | TGTGCCAGCAGCCAAGCTTGGGCGGGCTCGAAGTACGAGCAGTACTTC | CASSQAWAGSKYEQYF